The 7 T cell receptor beta chains in this list originate from one sample, sequenced in a study of graft-versus-host responses after intestinal transplantation. Clones were read by immunoSEQ multiplex PCR, and TCRdb kept only the in-frame ones, dropping some. Among some 90,000 clones listed, around 83% were seen once. No antigens are known for them. This specimen was unstimulated CD4+ T cells sorted from spleen or lymph node cells, taken before intestinal transplant. The source of these receptors is a human donor who received an intestinal transplant.

This clone was seen a few times. The chain joins TRBV9 to TRBJ2-7; 7 bases fit TRBD2. The CDR3 runs 13 residues. V gave up 5 bases and J gave up 3 bases; unmatched junction bases: 5. Germline loops: CDR1 SGDLS, CDR2 YYNGEE. This CDR3 reads CASSRTSFYEQYF. DNA of the CDR3: TGTGCCAGCAGTCGGACTAGTTTCTACGAGCAGTACTTC.

The chain uses TRBV5-1 and TRBJ2-2; 7 nucleotides line up with TRBD1. The trim removed 3 bases at V and 4 bases at J, leaving 3 bases unmatched. This CDR3 has 14 residues. Germline V gives CDR1 SGHRS, CDR2 YFSETQ. CDR3 residues: CASSWTGGTGELFF. CDR3 in DNA: TGCGCCAGCAGCTGGACAGGTGGCACCGGGGAGCTGTTTTTT. The full variable domain, with the rest looked up from reference TRBV5-1 and TRBJ2-2, is KAGVTQTPRYLIKTRGQQVTLSCSPISGHRSVSWYQQTPGQGLQFLFEYFSETQRNKGNFPGRFSGRQFSNSRSEMNVSTLELGDSALYLCASSWTGGTGELFFGEGSRLTVL.

The CDR3 DNA reads as TGTGCTAGTGGTTTGGACAGGGGCTACGAGCAGTACTTC. Amino acids: CASGLDRGYEQYF. The J gene is TRBJ2-7, the V gene TRBV12-5; TRBD1 matches at 7 bases. The CDR3 is 13 residues long. The J segment lost 3 bases and the V segment lost 1 base, leaving 0 bases of the junction unmatched. CDR1 and CDR2 from the germline V gene are LGHNT and FRNRAP.

The DNA for the CDR3 is TGTGCCAGCAGTGGACAGGGCTATGAAAAACTGTTTTTT. Translating gives CASSGQGYEKLFF. The rearrangement uses TRBV28 and TRBJ1-4, with 8 bases that match TRBD1. CDR1 MDHEN and CDR2 SYDVKM come from the germline V gene. The junction had 2 bases not matched to a gene; V was cut back by 5 bases and J by 6 bases. The CDR3 contains 13 residues. Full variable domain (rest looked up from reference TRBV28 and TRBJ1-4): DVKVTQSSRYLVKRTGEKVFLECVQDMDHENMFWYRQDPGLGLRLIYFSYDVKMKEKGDIPEGYSVSREKKERFSLILESASTNQTSMYLCASSGQGYEKLFFGSGTQLSVL.

This sequence joins TRBV30 and TRBJ2-7; 9 positions agree with TRBD1. This CDR3 is 15 amino acids long. CDR1 and CDR2 (germline): GTSNPN, SVGIG (reference sequence). The trim removed 3 bases at V and 1 base at J, leaving 7 bases unmatched. CDR3 coding DNA: TGTGCCTGGAGCCTAACCGGGACAGGGTCCTACGAGCAGTACTTC. This translates into CAWSLTGTGSYEQYF.

A single count supports this clone. The chain combines TRBV28 with TRBJ2-7, with TRBD2 identical over 7 bases. The CDR3 totals 13 residues. V was pared by 8 bases and J by 6 bases, with 10 bases of the junction left unmatched. Looked up from germline, CDR1 is MDHEN and CDR2 is SYDVKM. For the CDR3, the DNA is TGTGCCAGCGCCGGGGGAGGGCTGGGCGAGCAGTACTTC. Translating gives CASAGGGLGEQYF.

In this sample, this clone turned up once. The rearrangement uses TRBV5-1 and TRBJ2-5, with 11 bases that match TRBD2. CDR3 length: 16 residues. Germline V gene lookup returns CDR1 SGHRS and CDR2 YFSETQ. Trimming at V came to 4 bases and at J to 5 bases, leaving 10 bases not matched to a gene. The CDR3 is CASSKLAGGSFETQYF. In DNA, the CDR3 is TGCGCCAGCAGCAAATTAGCGGGGGGGTCTTTTGAGACCCAGTACTTC.